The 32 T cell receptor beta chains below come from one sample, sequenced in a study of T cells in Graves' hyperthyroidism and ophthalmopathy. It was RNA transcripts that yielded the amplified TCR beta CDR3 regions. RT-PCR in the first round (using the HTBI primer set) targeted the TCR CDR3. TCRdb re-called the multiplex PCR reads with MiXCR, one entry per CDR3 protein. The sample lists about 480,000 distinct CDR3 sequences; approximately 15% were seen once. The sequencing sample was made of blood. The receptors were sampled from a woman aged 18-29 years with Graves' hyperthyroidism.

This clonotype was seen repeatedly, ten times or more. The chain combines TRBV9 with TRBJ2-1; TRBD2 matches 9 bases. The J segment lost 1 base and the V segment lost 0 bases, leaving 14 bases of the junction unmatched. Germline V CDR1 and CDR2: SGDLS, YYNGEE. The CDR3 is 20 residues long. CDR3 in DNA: TGTGCCAGCAGCGTAGTGTCTAGCGGGATCCCCGCTGGTTCCTACAATGAGCAGTTCTTC. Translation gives CASSVVSSGIPAGSYNEQFF.

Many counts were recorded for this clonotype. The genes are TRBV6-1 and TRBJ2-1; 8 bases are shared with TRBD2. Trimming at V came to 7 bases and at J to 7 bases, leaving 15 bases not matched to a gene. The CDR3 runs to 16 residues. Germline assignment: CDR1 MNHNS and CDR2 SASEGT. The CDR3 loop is CASTREREKGVNEQFF. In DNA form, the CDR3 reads TGTGCCAGCACCCGGGAGCGGGAGAAAGGGGTGAATGAGCAGTTCTTC.

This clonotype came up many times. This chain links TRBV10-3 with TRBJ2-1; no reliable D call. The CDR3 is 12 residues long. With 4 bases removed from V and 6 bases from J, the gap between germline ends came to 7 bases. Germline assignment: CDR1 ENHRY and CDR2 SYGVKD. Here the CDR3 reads CAISGYINEQFF. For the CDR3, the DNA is TGTGCCATCAGTGGTTACATCAATGAGCAGTTCTTC.

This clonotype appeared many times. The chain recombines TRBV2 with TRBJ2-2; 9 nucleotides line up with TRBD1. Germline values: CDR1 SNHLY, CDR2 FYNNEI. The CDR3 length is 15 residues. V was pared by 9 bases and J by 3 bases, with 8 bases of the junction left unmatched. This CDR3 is CARPPRTGDTGELFF. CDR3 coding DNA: TGTGCCAGACCGCCGCGGACAGGGGACACCGGGGAGCTGTTTTTT. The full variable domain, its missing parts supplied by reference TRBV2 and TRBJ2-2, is EPEVTQTPSHQVTQMGQEVILRCVPISNHLYFYWYRQILGQKVEFLVSFYNNEISEKSEIFDDQFSVERPDGSNFTLKIRSTKLEDSAMYFCARPPRTGDTGELFFGEGSRLTVL.

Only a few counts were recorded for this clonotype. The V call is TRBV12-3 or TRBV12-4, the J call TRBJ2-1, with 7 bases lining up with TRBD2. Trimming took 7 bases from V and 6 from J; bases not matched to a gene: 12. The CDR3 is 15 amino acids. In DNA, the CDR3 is TGTGCCAGCACCGACACGAGACTAGCAGTCAATGAGCAGTTCTTC. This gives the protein CASTDTRLAVNEQFF.

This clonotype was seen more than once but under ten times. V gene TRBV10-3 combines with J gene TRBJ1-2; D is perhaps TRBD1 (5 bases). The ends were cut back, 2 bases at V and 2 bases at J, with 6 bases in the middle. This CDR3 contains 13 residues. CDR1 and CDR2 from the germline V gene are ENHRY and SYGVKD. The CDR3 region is CAISETGNYGYTF. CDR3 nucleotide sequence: TGTGCCATCAGTGAGACAGGAAACTATGGCTACACCTTC.

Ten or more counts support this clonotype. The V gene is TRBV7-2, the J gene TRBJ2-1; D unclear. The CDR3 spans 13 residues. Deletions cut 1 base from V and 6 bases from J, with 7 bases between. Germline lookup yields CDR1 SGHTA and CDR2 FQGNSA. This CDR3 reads CASSLGVSNEQFF. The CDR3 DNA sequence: TGTGCCAGCAGCTTAGGGGTATCCAATGAGCAGTTCTTC.

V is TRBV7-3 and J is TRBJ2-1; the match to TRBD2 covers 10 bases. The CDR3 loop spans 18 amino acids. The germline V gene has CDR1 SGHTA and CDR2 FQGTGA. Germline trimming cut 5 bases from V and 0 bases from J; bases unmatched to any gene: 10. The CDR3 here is CASSATGTSDSSYNEQFF. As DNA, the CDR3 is TGTGCCAGCAGCGCCACCGGGACTAGCGACAGCTCCTACAATGAGCAGTTCTTC.

Written as DNA, the CDR3 is TGTGCCAGCAGCTTTGAACCTAACTATGGCTACACCTTC. Its protein product is CASSFEPNYGYTF. The chain joins TRBV5-5 to TRBJ1-2, with D uncertain. The CDR3 has 13 residues. The germline V and J ends were trimmed by 2 bases and 0 bases, with 5 bases remaining between them. Germline V gene lookup returns CDR1 SGHKS and CDR2 YYEKEE (reference sequence).

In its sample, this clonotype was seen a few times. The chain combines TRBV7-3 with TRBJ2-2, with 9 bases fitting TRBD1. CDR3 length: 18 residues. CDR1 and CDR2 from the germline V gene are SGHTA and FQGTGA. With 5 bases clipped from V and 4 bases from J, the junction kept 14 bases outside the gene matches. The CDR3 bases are TGTGCCAGCAGCCAGCAGGGACAGGGTGCCGGGCCCACCGGGGAGCTGTTTTTT. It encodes CASSQQGQGAGPTGELFF.

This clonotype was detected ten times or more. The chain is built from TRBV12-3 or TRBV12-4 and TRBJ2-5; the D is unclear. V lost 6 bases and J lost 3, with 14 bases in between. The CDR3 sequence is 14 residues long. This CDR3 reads CASSPAGLKETQYF. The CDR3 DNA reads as TGTGCCAGCAGCCCAGCTGGTCTGAAAGAGACCCAGTACTTC.

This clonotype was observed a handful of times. In DNA form, the CDR3 reads TGCAGCGTTGTAGGGGACAGGCTATACAATGAGCAGTTCTTC. Its translation is CSVVGDRLYNEQFF. V is TRBV29-1 and J is TRBJ2-1; 8 positions match TRBD1. The J segment lost 4 bases and the V segment lost 4 bases, leaving 6 bases of the junction unmatched. CDR1 is SQVTM, CDR2 ANQGSEA, per germline. The CDR3 is 14 residues long.

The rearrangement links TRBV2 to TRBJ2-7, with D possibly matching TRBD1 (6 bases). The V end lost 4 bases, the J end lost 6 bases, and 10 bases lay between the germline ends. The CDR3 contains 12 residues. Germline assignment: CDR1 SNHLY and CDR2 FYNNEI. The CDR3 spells CASSADRIEQYV. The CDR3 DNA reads TGTGCCAGCAGTGCTGACAGGATCGAGCAGTACGTC.

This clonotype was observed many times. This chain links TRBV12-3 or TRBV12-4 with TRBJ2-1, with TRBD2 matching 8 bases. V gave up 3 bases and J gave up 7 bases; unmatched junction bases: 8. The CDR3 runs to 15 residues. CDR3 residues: CASSFLQTSANEQFF. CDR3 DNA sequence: TGTGCCAGCAGTTTTTTACAGACTAGCGCGAATGAGCAGTTCTTC.

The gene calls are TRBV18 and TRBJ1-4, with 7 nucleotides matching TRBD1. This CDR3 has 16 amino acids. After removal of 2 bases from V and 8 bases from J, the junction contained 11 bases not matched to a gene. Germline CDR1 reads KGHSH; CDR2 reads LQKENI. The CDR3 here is CASSPGTVQRLEKLFF. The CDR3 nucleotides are TGTGCCAGCTCACCAGGGACAGTTCAGCGATTGGAAAAACTGTTTTTT.

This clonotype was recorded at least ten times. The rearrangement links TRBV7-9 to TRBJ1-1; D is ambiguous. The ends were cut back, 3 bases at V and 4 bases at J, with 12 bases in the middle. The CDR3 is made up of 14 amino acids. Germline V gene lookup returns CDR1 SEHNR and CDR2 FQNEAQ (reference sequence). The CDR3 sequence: CASSLPDWGTEAFF. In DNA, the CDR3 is TGTGCCAGCAGCTTGCCAGACTGGGGCACTGAAGCTTTCTTT.

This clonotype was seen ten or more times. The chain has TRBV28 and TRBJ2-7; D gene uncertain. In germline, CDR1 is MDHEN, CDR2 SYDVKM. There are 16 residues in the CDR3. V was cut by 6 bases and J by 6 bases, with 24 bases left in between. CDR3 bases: TGTGCCAGCAGAAATCCACCCCTCGGATTTCAACTCGAGCAGTACTTC. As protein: CASRNPPLGFQLEQYF.

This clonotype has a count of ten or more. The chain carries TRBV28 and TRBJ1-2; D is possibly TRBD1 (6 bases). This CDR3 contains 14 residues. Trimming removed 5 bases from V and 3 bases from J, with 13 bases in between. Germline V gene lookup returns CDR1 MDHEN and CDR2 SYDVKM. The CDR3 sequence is CASSPPTGYYGYTF. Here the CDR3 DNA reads TGTGCCAGCAGTCCCCCTACAGGGTACTATGGCTACACCTTC.

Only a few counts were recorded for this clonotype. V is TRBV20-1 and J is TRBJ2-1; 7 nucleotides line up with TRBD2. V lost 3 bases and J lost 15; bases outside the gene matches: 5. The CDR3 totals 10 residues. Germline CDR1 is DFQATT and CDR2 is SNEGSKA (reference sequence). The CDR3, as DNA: TGCAGTGCTAGCCGGGAGGCACTGTTCTTC. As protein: CSASREALFF.

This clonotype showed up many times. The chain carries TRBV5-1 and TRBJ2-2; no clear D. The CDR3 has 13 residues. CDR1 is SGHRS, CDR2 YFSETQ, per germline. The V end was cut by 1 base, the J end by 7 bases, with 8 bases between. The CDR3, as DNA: TGCGCCAGCAGCTTGAGGGTTGGCGGGGAGCTGTTTTTT. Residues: CASSLRVGGELFF.

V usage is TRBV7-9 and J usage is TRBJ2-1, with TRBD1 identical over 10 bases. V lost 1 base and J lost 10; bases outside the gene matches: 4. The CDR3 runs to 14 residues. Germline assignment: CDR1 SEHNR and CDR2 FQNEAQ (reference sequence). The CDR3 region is CASSLEGTGDEQFF. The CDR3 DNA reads TGTGCCAGCAGCTTAGAGGGGACAGGGGACGAGCAGTTCTTC.

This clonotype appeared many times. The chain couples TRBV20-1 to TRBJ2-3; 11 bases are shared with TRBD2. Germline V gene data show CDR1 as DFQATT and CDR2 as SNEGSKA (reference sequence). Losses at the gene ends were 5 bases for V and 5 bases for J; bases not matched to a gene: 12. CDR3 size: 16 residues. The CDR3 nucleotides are TGCAGTGCTCTCCTCGGGGGGACTAGCGGTTTAGATACGCAGTATTTT. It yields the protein CSALLGGTSGLDTQYF.

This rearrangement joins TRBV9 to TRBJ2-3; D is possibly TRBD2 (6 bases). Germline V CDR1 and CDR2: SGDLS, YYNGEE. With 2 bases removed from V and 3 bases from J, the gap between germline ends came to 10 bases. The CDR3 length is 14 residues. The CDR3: CASSVEGRTDTQYF. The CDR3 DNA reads TGTGCCAGCAGCGTTGAAGGGAGGACAGATACGCAGTATTTT.

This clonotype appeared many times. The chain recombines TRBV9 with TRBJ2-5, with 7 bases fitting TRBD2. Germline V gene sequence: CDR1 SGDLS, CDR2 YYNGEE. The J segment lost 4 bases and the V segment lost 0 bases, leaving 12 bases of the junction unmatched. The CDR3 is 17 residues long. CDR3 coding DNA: TGTGCCAGCAGCGTAGTAGGGTGGGACTGCGGGAGAGAGACCCAGTACTTC. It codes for CASSVVGWDCGRETQYF.

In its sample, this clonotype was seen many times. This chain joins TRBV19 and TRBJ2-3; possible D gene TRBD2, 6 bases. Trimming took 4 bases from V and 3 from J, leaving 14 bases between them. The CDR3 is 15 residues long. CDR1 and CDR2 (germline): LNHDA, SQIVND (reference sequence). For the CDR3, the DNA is TGTGCCAGTAGTAAGCGGGCTGGCGGGACAGATACGCAGTATTTT. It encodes CASSKRAGGTDTQYF.

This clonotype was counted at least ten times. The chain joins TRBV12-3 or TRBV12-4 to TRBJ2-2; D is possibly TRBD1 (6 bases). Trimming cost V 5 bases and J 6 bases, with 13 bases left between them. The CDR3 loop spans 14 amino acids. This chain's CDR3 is CASSPIQGAGELFF. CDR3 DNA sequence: TGTGCCAGCAGTCCAATACAGGGTGCCGGGGAGCTGTTTTTT.

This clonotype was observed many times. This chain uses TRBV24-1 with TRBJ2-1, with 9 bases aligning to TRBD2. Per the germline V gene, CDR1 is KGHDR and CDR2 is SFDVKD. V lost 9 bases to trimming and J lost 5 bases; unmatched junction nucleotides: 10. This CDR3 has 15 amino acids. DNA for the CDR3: TGTGCCACCGGTCAGGCGGGAGGGCCCAACAATGAGCAGTTCTTC. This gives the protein CATGQAGGPNNEQFF.

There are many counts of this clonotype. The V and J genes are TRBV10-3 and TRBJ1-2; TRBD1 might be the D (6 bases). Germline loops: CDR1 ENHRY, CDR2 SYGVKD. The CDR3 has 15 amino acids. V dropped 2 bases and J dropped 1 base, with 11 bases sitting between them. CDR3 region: CAISERDTFNYGYTF. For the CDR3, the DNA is TGTGCCATCAGTGAGCGGGACACTTTTAACTATGGCTACACCTTC.

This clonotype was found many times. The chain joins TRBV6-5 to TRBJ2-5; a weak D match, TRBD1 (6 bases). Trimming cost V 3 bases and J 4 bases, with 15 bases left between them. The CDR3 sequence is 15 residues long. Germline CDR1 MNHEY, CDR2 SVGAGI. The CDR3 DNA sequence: TGTGCCAGCAGTTATGGGACACACACCCCAGAGACCCAGTACTTC. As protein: CASSYGTHTPETQYF.

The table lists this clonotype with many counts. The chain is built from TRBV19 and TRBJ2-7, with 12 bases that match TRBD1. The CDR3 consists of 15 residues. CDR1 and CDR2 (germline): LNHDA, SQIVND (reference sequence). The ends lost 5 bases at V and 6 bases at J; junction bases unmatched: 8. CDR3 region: CASSQMGQGASEQYF. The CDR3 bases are TGTGCCAGTAGTCAAATGGGACAGGGGGCGAGCGAGCAGTACTTC.

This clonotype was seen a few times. The CDR3 nucleotides read TGCAGTGCTCGCATCGGGACTAGCGGGAGAGGGACCCAGTACTTC. Its translation: CSARIGTSGRGTQYF. The rearrangement links TRBV20-1 to TRBJ2-5; 14 bases match TRBD2. Germline V gives CDR1 DFQATT, CDR2 SNEGSKA (reference sequence). The V gene end was trimmed by 5 bases and the J gene end by 7 bases; junction bases not matched to a gene: 9. The CDR3 totals 15 residues.

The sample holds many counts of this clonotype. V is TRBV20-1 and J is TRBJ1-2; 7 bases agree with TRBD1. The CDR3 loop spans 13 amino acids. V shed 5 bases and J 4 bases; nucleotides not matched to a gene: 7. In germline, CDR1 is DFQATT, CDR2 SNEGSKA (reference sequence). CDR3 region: CSALIRDSYGYTF. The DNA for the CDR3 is TGCAGTGCTCTAATTAGGGACAGCTATGGCTACACCTTC.